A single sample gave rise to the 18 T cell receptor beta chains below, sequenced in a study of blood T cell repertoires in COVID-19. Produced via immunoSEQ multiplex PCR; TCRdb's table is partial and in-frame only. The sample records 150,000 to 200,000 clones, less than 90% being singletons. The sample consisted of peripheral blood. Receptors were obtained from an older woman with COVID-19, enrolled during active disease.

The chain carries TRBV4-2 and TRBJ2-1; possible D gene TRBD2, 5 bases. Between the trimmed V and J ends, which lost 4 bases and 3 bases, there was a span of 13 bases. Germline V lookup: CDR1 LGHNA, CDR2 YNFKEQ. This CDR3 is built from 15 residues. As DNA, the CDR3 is TGTGCCAGCAGCCCCTTTGGACTCGGCTACAATGAGCAGTTCTTC. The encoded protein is CASSPFGLGYNEQFF.

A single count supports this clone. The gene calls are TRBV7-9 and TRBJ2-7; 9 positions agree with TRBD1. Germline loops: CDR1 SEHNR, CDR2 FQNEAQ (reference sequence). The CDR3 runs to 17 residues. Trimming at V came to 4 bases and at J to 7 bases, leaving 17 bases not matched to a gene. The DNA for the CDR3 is TGTGCCAGCAGCTCCGCGTTTGGCCTGGGACAGGGCGGGGAGCAGTACTTC. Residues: CASSSAFGLGQGGEQYF.

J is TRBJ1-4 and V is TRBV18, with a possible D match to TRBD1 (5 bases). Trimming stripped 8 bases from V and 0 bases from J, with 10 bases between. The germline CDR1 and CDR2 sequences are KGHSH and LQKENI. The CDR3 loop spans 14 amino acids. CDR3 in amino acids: CASVQQATNEKLFF. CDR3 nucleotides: TGTGCCAGCGTACAACAGGCAACTAATGAAAAACTGTTTTTT.

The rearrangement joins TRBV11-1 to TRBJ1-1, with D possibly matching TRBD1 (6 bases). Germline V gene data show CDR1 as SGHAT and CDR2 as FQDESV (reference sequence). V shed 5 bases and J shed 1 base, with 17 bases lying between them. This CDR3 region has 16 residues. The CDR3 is CASSQVGGGQNTEAFF. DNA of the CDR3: TGTGCCAGCAGCCAAGTGGGGGGGGGACAGAACACTGAAGCTTTCTTT. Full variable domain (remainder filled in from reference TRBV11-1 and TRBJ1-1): EAEVAQSPRYKITEKSQAVAFWCDPISGHATLYWYRQILGQGPELLVQFQDESVVDDSQLPKDRFSAERLKGVDSTLKIQPAELGDSAMYLCASSQVGGGQNTEAFFGQGTRLTVV.

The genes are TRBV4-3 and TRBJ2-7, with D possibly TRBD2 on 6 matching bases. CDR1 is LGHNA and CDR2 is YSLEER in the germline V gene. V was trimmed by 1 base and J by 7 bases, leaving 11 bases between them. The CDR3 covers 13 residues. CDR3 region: CASSQAGLSEQYF. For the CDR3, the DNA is TGCGCCAGCAGCCAAGCGGGACTCTCGGAGCAGTACTTC.

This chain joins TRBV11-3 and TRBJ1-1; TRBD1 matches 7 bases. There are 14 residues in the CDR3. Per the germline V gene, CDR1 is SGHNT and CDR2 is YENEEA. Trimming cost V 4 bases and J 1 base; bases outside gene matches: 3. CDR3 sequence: CASSSRTGNTEAFF. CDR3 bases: TGTGCCAGCAGCTCACGGACAGGGAACACTGAAGCTTTCTTT.

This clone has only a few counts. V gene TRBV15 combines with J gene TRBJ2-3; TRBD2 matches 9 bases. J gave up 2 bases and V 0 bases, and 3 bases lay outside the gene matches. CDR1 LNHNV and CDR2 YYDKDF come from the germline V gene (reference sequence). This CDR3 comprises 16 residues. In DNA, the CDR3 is TGTGCCACCAGCAGAGATAGCGGGAGCGCCACAGATACGCAGTATTTT. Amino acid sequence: CATSRDSGSATDTQYF.

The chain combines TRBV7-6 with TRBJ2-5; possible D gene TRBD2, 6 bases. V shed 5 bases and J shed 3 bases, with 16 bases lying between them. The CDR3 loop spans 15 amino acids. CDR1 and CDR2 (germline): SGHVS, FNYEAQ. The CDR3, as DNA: TGTGCCAGCAGCGGGCGGGGACGCCCGGAAGAGACCCAGTACTTC. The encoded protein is CASSGRGRPEETQYF.

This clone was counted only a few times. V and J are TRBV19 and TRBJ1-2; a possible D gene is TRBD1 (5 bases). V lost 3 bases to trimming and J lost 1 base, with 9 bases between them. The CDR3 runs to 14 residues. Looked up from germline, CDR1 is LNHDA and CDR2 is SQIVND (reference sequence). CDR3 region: CASSIQTDNYGYTF. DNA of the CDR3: TGTGCCAGTAGTATCCAGACAGATAACTATGGCTACACCTTC.

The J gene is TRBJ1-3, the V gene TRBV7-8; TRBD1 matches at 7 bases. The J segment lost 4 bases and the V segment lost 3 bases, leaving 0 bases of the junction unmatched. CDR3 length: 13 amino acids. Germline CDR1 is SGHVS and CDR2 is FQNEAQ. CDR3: CASSLDRGNTIYF. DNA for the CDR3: TGTGCCAGCAGCTTGGACAGGGGAAACACCATATATTTT.

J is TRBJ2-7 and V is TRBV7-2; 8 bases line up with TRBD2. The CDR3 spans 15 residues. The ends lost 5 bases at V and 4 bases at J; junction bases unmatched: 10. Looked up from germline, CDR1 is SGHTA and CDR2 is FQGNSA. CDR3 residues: CASSPTSGRGYEQYF. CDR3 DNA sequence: TGTGCCAGCAGCCCCACCAGCGGGAGAGGGTACGAGCAGTACTTC.

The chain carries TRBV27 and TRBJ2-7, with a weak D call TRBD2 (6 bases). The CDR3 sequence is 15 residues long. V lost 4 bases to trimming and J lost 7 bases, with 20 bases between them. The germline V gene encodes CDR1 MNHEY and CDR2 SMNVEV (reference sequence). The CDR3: CASSSDGSPGREQYF. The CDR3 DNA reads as TGTGCCAGCAGTTCGGACGGCTCTCCTGGGAGGGAGCAGTACTTC.

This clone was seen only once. CDR3 region: CASSLVGARYGYTF. The DNA for the CDR3 is TGTGCCAGCAGCTTAGTTGGAGCCCGCTATGGCTACACCTTC. This chain joins TRBV13 and TRBJ1-2; D gene ambiguous. V lost 1 base and J lost 4, with 10 bases in between. CDR1 PRHDT and CDR2 FYEKMQ come from the germline V gene (reference sequence). The CDR3 length is 14 residues.

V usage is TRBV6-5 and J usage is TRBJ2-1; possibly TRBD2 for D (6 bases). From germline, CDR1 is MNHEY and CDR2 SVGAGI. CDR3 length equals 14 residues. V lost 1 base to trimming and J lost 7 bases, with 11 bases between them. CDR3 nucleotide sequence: TGTGCCAGCAGTTACTTGGGGGGTCAGAATGAGCAGTTCTTC. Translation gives CASSYLGGQNEQFF.

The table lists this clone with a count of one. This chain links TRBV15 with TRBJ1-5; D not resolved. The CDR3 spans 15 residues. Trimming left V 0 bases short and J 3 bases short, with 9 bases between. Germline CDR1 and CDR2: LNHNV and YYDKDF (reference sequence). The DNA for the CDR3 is TGTGCCACCAGCAGAGAATGGGCCAACAATCAGCCCCAGCATTTT. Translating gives CATSREWANNQPQHF.

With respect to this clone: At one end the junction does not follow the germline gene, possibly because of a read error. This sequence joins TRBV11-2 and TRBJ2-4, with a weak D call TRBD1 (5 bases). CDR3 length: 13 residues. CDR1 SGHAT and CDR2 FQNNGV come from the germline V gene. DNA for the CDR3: TGTGCCAGCAGTCCCGGGTCAACAGGAGAGAGGCACTTC. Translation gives CASSPGSTGERHF.

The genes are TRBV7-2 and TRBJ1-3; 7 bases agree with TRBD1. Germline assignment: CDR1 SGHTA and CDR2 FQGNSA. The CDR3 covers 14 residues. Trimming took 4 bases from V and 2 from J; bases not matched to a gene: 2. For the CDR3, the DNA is TGTGCCAGCAGCTCTCAGGGGGCTGGAAACACCATATATTTT. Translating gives CASSSQGAGNTIYF.

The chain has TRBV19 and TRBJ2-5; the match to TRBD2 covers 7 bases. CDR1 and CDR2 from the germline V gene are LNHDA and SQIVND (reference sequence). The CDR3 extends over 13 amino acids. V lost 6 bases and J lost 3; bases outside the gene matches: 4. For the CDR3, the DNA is TGTGCCAGTAGAATAAGCGGGAAAGAGACCCAGTACTTC. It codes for CASRISGKETQYF.